The TCR beta chain under discussion was sequenced for a study of OX40 agonist ivuxolimab in advanced cancers. Background on the study: People in dose escalation had one of these cancers: hepatocellular carcinoma, melanoma, renal cell or head and neck cancer. The group had a mean age of about 60 years, ranged from roughly 20 to 80, and was around 86% male. Eligibility admitted prior anti-PD-1, anti-PD-L1 or anti-CTLA-4 therapy; about 39% had some.

For this clone: The antigen remains undetermined.

Sequencing was performed with immunoSEQ multiplex PCR; in TCRdb, only in-frame clones are kept and a portion is missing. The repertoire includes some 83,000 clones, 65% to 90% of them detected once, and 1.5% to 2% sits in the top ten. General observations from the study: At 0.1 to 3.0 mg/kg, CD4+ and CD8+ blood T cells expanded clonally by week 6.

V was trimmed by 6 bases and J by 4 bases, leaving 12 bases between them. The CDR3 spans 13 residues. CDR1 SNHLY and CDR2 FYNNEI come from the germline V gene. Sample: CD4+ or CD8+ T cells sorted from blood, taken in a trial of the OX40 agonist ivuxolimab. The TCR originated in an adult with an advanced solid tumor such as melanoma, head and neck, liver or kidney cancer. This chain connects TRBV2 to TRBJ1-1; D gene uncertain. The CDR3 DNA reads as TGTGCCAGCAGGCCGGGATTCGGCACTGAAGCTTTCTTT. Its protein product is CASRPGFGTEAFF.